The 9 T cell receptor beta chains in this list originate from one sample, sequenced in a study of blood T cell repertoires in COVID-19. Assay used: immunoSEQ multiplex PCR; TCRdb lists only in-frame clones, some missing. This table holds 95,000 to 150,000 clones, more than 80% found once. Sequenced input: peripheral blood. All receptors derive from a woman of 80 years or more with COVID-19, enrolled during active disease.

The chain recombines TRBV18 with TRBJ1-2, with D possibly matching TRBD1 (5 bases). Germline assignment: CDR1 KGHSH and CDR2 LQKENI. Trimming shortened V by 0 bases and J by 6 bases, and 11 bases separated the two germline ends. The CDR3 sequence is 14 residues long. Here the CDR3 reads CASSPPRGVDGYTF. CDR3 sequence (DNA): TGTGCCAGCTCACCACCGCGGGGGGTGGATGGCTACACCTTC.

The chain couples TRBV4-3 to TRBJ2-1; tentative D call: TRBD1 (5 bases). The length of the CDR3 is 15 residues. Germline V gives CDR1 LGHNA, CDR2 YSLEER. The germline V and J ends were trimmed by 4 bases and 2 bases, with 12 bases remaining between them. CDR3 protein: CASSLILGPYNEQFF. The CDR3 nucleotides are TGCGCCAGCAGCCTTATTCTGGGGCCCTACAATGAGCAGTTCTTC.

The chain recombines TRBV5-1 with TRBJ2-7, with D possibly TRBD1 on 7 matching bases. Between the trimmed V and J ends, which lost 0 bases and 3 bases, there was a span of 13 bases. Germline V gives CDR1 SGHRS, CDR2 YFSETQ. CDR3 size: 15 residues. The CDR3 nucleotides are TGCGCCAGCAGCTTGGTAGGGGGGACAGTCTACGAGCAGTACTTC. Its protein product is CASSLVGGTVYEQYF.

The rearrangement uses TRBV25-1 and TRBJ2-3; TRBD2 aligns across 7 bases. The CDR3 is made up of 13 amino acids. After removal of 7 bases from V and 3 bases from J, the junction contained 4 bases not matched to a gene. Germline CDR1 and CDR2: MGHDK and SYGVNS. This CDR3 is CASIAGETDTQYF. The CDR3 DNA is TGTGCCAGCATAGCGGGTGAGACAGATACGCAGTATTTT.

The chain couples TRBV14 to TRBJ2-7; 7 bases map to TRBD1. The junction had 9 bases not matched to a gene; V was cut back by 4 bases and J by 6 bases. Germline V lookup: CDR1 SGHDN, CDR2 FVKESK. This CDR3 comprises 14 residues. CDR3 sequence (DNA): TGTGCCAGCAGCCCCCGACAGGGCCTTGGCGAGCAGTACTTC. Translating it yields CASSPRQGLGEQYF.

A single count supports this clone. The V call is TRBV28, the J call TRBJ2-1, with a tentative D call TRBD1 (5 bases). Deletions cut 5 bases from V and 4 bases from J, with 15 bases between. The CDR3 consists of 15 residues. Germline V gene lookup returns CDR1 MDHEN and CDR2 SYDVKM. The CDR3 bases are TGTGCCAGCAGTCTCATCGGCAGGGTTTACAATGAGCAGTTCTTC. This sequence encodes CASSLIGRVYNEQFF. The full variable domain, in which reference TRBV28 and TRBJ2-1 provide the parts outside the CDR3, is DVKVTQSSRYLVKRTGEKVFLECVQDMDHENMFWYRQDPGLGLRLIYFSYDVKMKEKGDIPEGYSVSREKKERFSLILESASTNQTSMYLCASSLIGRVYNEQFFGPGTRLTVL.

The chain joins TRBV3-1 (or the pseudogene TRBV3-2) to TRBJ2-5; TRBD2 matches at 8 bases. V was pared by 1 base and J by 7 bases, with 8 bases of the junction left unmatched. Germline values: CDR1 LGHDT, CDR2 YNNKEL (reference sequence). The CDR3 spans 15 residues. The CDR3 nucleotides are TGTGCCAGCAGCCAAGTCCCAGCGGGGGCAGGGACCCAGTACTTC. It codes for CASSQVPAGAGTQYF.

J is TRBJ2-1 and V is TRBV13; 12 bases agree with TRBD2. Per germline, CDR1 PRHDT and CDR2 FYEKMQ (reference sequence). This CDR3 comprises 16 residues. Losses at the gene ends were 2 bases for V and 6 bases for J; bases not matched to a gene: 5. The CDR3 DNA is TGTGCCAGCAGCTTACGACTAGCGGGAGTGGGCAATGAGCAGTTCTTC. Its protein product is CASSLRLAGVGNEQFF.

The chain recombines TRBV3-1 (or the pseudogene TRBV3-2) with TRBJ2-5; the match to TRBD2 covers 11 bases. This CDR3 is built from 16 residues. V gave up 4 bases and J gave up 4 bases; unmatched junction bases: 8. CDR1 and CDR2 (germline): LGHDT, YNNKEL (reference sequence). The CDR3 is CASSPTSGSIPETQYF. CDR3 nucleotide sequence: TGTGCCAGCAGCCCCACTAGCGGGAGCATCCCAGAGACCCAGTACTTC.